Listed below are T cell receptor beta chains from one sample, sequenced in a study of OX40 agonist ivuxolimab in advanced cancers. Sequencing was performed with immunoSEQ multiplex PCR; in TCRdb, only in-frame clones are kept and a portion is missing. The profile covers about 31,000 clones, with roughly 90% appearing a single time and approximately 33% taken by the ten largest. The source material was CD4+ or CD8+ T cells sorted from blood, sampled in a trial of the OX40 agonist ivuxolimab. The receptors were sampled from an adult with an advanced solid tumor such as melanoma, head and neck, liver or kidney cancer. Both conserved end residues are part of each CDR3. A D gene is named only where the DNA matches it firmly. Size tells how often a clone was seen (once, few, many) or the class of an expanded clone, and some rows leave it out.

clone_size j_call d_call v_call cdr3_aa cdr3_nt
NA TRBJ2-1 NA TRBV27 CASSSSGLYNEQFF TGTGCCAGCAGTTCTAGTGGCCTCTACAATGAGCAGTTCTTC
NA TRBJ2-5 NA TRBV5-6 CASSTQQGRETQYF TGTGCCAGCAGCACCCAACAGGGACGGGAGACCCAGTACTTC
NA TRBJ1-2 TRBD1 TRBV7-9 CASSLGPQGLNYGYTF TGTGCCAGCAGCTTAGGTCCACAGGGGCTTAACTATGGCTACACCTTC
NA TRBJ2-7 TRBD1 TRBV4-1 CASSQDPGQVSYEQYF TGCGCCAGCAGCCAAGACCCGGGACAGGTATCCTACGAGCAGTACTTC
NA TRBJ2-4 NA TRBV2 CASSEGSRAKNIQYF TGTGCCAGCAGTGAGGGCAGCCGAGCCAAAAACATTCAGTACTTC
NA TRBJ2-2 NA TRBV28 CASSFRVTGELFF TGTGCCAGCAGTTTCAGGGTAACCGGGGAGCTGTTTTTT
NA TRBJ2-3 TRBD2 TRBV29-1 CSVDLGLAGGTDTQYF TGCAGCGTTGATCTTGGGCTAGCGGGAGGCACAGATACGCAGTATTTT
NA TRBJ2-3 NA TRBV28 CASRTPAGTDTQYF TGTGCCAGCCGGACCCCCGCGGGGACAGATACGCAGTATTTT
medium-sized TRBJ2-3 NA TRBV28 CASSFGWAAGLYGLSDTQYF TGTGCCAGCAGTTTTGGTTGGGCGGCAGGGTTATATGGGCTGTCAGATACGCAGTATTTT
once TRBJ2-3 TRBD1 TRBV7-2 CASSLFGARGSTDTQYF TGTGCCAGCAGCTTATTTGGTGCCAGGGGGAGCACAGATACGCAGTATTTT
NA TRBJ2-1 NA TRBV9 CASSPWGGDEQFF TGTGCCAGCAGCCCTTGGGGGGGCGATGAGCAGTTCTTC
NA TRBJ1-1 NA TRBV10-3 CAISDKGQGNTEAFF TGTGCCATCAGTGATAAGGGTCAGGGGAACACTGAAGCTTTCTTT
NA TRBJ2-5 NA TRBV15 CATNNRLGETQYF TGTGCCACAAATAACCGCTTAGGAGAGACCCAGTACTTC
few TRBJ2-1 TRBD2 TRBV7-9 CASSSGTSGNEQFF TGTGCCAGCAGCTCCGGGACTAGCGGGAACGAGCAGTTCTTC
few TRBJ2-1 TRBD2 TRBV6-6 CASSTKAGGYNEQFF TGTGCCAGCAGTACCAAAGCGGGAGGGTACAATGAGCAGTTCTTC
once TRBJ1-2 NA TRBV19 CASSIALRDDYTF TGTGCCAGTAGTATAGCACTAAGGGACGACTACACCTTC
NA TRBJ1-1 NA TRBV28 CASSLLYPDSSNTEAFF TGTGCCAGCAGTTTACTCTATCCCGACAGTTCGAACACTGAAGCTTTCTTT
few TRBJ1-5 NA TRBV28 CASRPGYQPQHF TGTGCCTCCCGTCCGGGGTATCAGCCCCAGCATTTT
NA TRBJ2-7 TRBD2 TRBV4-1 CASSQVLAGDYEQYF TGCGCCAGCAGCCAAGTACTAGCGGGAGACTACGAGCAGTACTTC
NA TRBJ1-1 NA TRBV9 CASSLGQDNTEAFF TGTGCCAGCAGCTTGGGACAAGATAACACTGAAGCTTTCTTT
NA TRBJ1-6 NA TRBV5-1 CASSLAVNSPLHF TGCGCCAGCAGCTTGGCCGTCAATTCACCCCTCCACTTT
NA TRBJ2-2 NA TRBV29-1 CSVEQGSVGELFF TGCAGCGTTGAACAGGGGTCGGTCGGGGAGCTGTTTTTT
NA TRBJ1-5 NA TRBV5-4 CASSLGISPQHF TGTGCCAGCAGCTTGGGTATCTCGCCCCAGCATTTT
NA TRBJ2-7 NA TRBV28 CASRLSSYEQYF TGTGCCAGCAGGTTAAGCTCCTACGAGCAGTACTTC
once TRBJ1-2 NA TRBV19 CASSQPGSYGYTF TGTGCCAGTAGTCAACCTGGGAGCTATGGCTACACCTTC
once TRBJ1-5 NA TRBV7-9 CASSDTSEEQPQHF TGTGCCAGCAGTGACACTTCAGAGGAGCAGCCCCAGCATTTT
once TRBJ2-7 NA TRBV19 CASSMEGSLYYEQYF TGTGCCAGTAGTATGGAGGGCAGCCTATACTACGAGCAGTACTTC
NA TRBJ1-2 TRBD1 TRBV28 CASRTGVGYGYTF TGTGCCAGTCGGACAGGGGTAGGGTATGGCTACACCTTC
NA TRBJ2-1 TRBD1 TRBV6-1 CASSVRTGGNEQFF TGTGCCAGCAGTGTCCGGACAGGGGGCAATGAGCAGTTCTTC
few TRBJ1-3 NA TRBV9 CASRASGSGNTIYF TGTGCCAGCAGGGCATCGGGCTCTGGAAACACCATATATTTT
NA TRBJ2-1 NA TRBV28 CASSLDLKWQFF TGTGCCAGCAGTTTAGACCTGAAATGGCAGTTCTTC
NA TRBJ2-2 NA TRBV7-7 CASSLRTAGRNTGELFF TGTGCCAGCAGCTTAAGGACAGCCGGGCGGAACACCGGGGAGCTGTTTTTT
NA TRBJ2-2 NA TRBV5-3 CARSLLLQTRELFF TGTGCCAGAAGCTTGCTCTTACAAACGAGGGAGCTGTTTTTT
NA TRBJ2-3 TRBD2 TRBV27 CASSFWTSGTDTQYF TGTGCCAGCAGTTTTTGGACTAGCGGAACAGATACGCAGTATTTT
NA TRBJ2-2 NA TRBV6-5 CASTREPAGTGELFF TGTGCCAGCACGAGAGAGCCCGCGGGCACCGGGGAGCTGTTTTTT
NA TRBJ2-2 NA TRBV9 CASTTPRDNSNTGELFF TGTGCCAGCACCACCCCCCGGGACAACTCGAACACCGGGGAGCTGTTTTTT
NA TRBJ2-5 NA TRBV9 CASSGGSRVGVETQYF TGTGCCAGCAGCGGCGGTAGTAGGGTGGGAGTGGAGACCCAGTACTTC
NA TRBJ1-3 NA TRBV2 CASSAARNSGNTIYF TGTGCCAGCAGTGCGGCGAGGAACTCTGGAAACACCATATATTTT
NA TRBJ2-3 TRBD2 TRBV9 CASSSTLAGGGSDTQYF TGTGCCAGCAGCTCAACCCTAGCGGGAGGAGGCTCAGATACGCAGTATTTT
NA TRBJ2-1 NA TRBV2 CAARNLGDEQFF TGTGCCGCCCGAAACCTTGGAGATGAGCAGTTCTTC
NA TRBJ2-1 NA TRBV11-2 CASSPGTATSNEQFF TGTGCCAGCAGCCCGGGGACTGCCACTTCCAATGAGCAGTTCTTC
NA TRBJ2-7 NA TRBV11-2 CASRSAVSPPGEQYF TGTGCCAGCAGATCAGCGGTTAGCCCACCCGGTGAGCAGTACTTC
NA TRBJ2-7 NA TRBV5-1 CASSLGLSSEQYF TGCGCCAGCAGCTTGGGTCTATCCTCCGAGCAGTACTTC
NA TRBJ1-1 NA TRBV18 CASSPLVSEMNTEAFF TGTGCCAGCTCACCATTGGTATCAGAAATGAACACTGAAGCTTTCTTT
NA TRBJ2-3 NA TRBV11-3 CASSLGARTTDTQYF TGTGCCAGCAGCTTAGGGGCGCGGACCACAGATACGCAGTATTTT
NA TRBJ1-2 NA TRBV6-5 CASSYGQIYGYTF TGTGCCAGCAGTTACGGGCAGATCTATGGCTACACCTTC
NA TRBJ2-2 NA TRBV7-2 CASSPEALRELFF TGTGCCAGCAGCCCGGAAGCGCTACGGGAGCTGTTTTTT
NA TRBJ2-5 TRBD2 TRBV19 CASSPASGRETQYF TGTGCCAGTTCCCCGGCTAGCGGGAGAGAGACCCAGTACTTC
once TRBJ2-7 NA TRBV5-4 CASSSGYEQYF TGTGCCAGCAGCTCCGGTTACGAGCAGTACTTC
once TRBJ1-2 TRBD1 TRBV28 CASSLLAGDSRRNYGYTF TGTGCCAGCAGTTTATTAGCTGGGGACAGTAGAAGAAACTATGGCTACACCTTC
NA TRBJ2-2 NA TRBV28 CASSSGGTGELFF TGTGCCAGCAGTTCTGGCGGGACCGGGGAGCTGTTTTTT
NA TRBJ2-1 TRBD1 TRBV9 CASSVEGQGVDEQFF TGTGCCAGCAGCGTAGAGGGACAGGGTGTGGATGAGCAGTTCTTC
NA TRBJ2-3 NA TRBV2 CASMEALLSTDTQYF TGTGCCAGCATGGAGGCCTTACTTAGCACAGATACGCAGTATTTT
few TRBJ2-5 NA TRBV7-9 CASSFVGYEETQYF TGTGCCAGCAGCTTCGTGGGGTATGAAGAGACCCAGTACTTC
NA TRBJ1-1 NA TRBV5-1 CASSLTGRNEAFF TGCGCCAGCAGCTTGACAGGCCGGAATGAAGCTTTCTTT
medium-sized TRBJ2-5 NA TRBV19 CASSIGVVGFPNQETQYF TGTGCCAGTAGTATAGGTGTTGTTGGGTTTCCGAACCAAGAGACCCAGTACTTC
NA TRBJ1-1 NA TRBV27 CASSYLGVNTEAFF TGTGCCAGCAGTTACCTAGGGGTGAACACTGAAGCTTTCTTT
NA TRBJ1-2 TRBD1 TRBV5-1 CASSLTGVLDGYTF TGCGCCAGCAGCTTGACAGGGGTGCTGGATGGCTACACCTTC
NA TRBJ2-7 NA TRBV6-5 CASSEQGSSFEQYF TGTGCCAGCAGTGAACAGGGTTCCTCATTCGAGCAGTACTTC
once TRBJ2-6 NA TRBV7-2 CASSPSTGRISGANVLTF TGTGCCAGCAGCCCCTCGACAGGGAGGATCTCTGGGGCCAACGTCCTGACTTTC